This T cell receptor (beta chain) was sequenced for a study of cytomegalovirus exposure and HLA in healthy donors. Germline V lookup: CDR1 SEHNR, CDR2 FQNEAQ (reference sequence). Trimming removed 5 bases from V and 7 bases from J, with 17 bases in between. This CDR3 is 15 amino acids long. The primer mix had 60 Vbeta and 13 Jbeta primers. Here immunoSEQ multiplex PCR was the method, and the copy in TCRdb shows in-frame clones only, minus some. Among approximately 110,000 clones listed, over 75% were seen once. Sequencing was done on a sample of PBMCs. The receptor was isolated from a human donor in good health. The genes are TRBV7-9 and TRBJ1-4; a possible D gene is TRBD1 (6 bases). CDR3 residues: CASSTSTGGAEKLFF. The CDR3 bases are TGTGCCAGCAGCACCTCGACAGGTGGGGCTGAAAAACTGTTTTTT. Complete variable domain (other parts from reference TRBV7-9 and TRBJ1-4): DTGVSQNPRHKITKRGQNVTFRCDPISEHNRLYWYRQTLGQGPEFLTYFQNEAQLEKSRLLSDRFSAERPKGSFSTLEIQRTEQGDSAMYLCASSTSTGGAEKLFFGSGTQLSVL.